The 7 T cell receptor beta chains in this list originate from one sample, sequenced in a study of STAT3 mutations in large granular lymphocyte leukemia. Regarding the study as a whole: In T-cell large granular lymphocyte leukemia, about half of patients showed multiple immunodominant subclonotypes.

Profiled with immunoSEQ multiplex PCR; TCRdb holds only in-frame clones, not every one. This table holds 4,500 to 6,000 clones, 88% found once. Their target antigens are unknown. Sequenced: PBMCs. The receptors originated from a human donor with T large granular lymphocyte leukemia. Some clones in this sample may be carry-over from other donors' samples.

The rearrangement links TRBV18 to TRBJ1-1; maybe TRBD1 (6 bases). This CDR3 region has 14 residues. V was shortened by 6 bases and J by 7 bases, with 18 bases between the two germline ends. CDR1 and CDR2 from the germline V gene are KGHSH and LQKENI. In DNA, the CDR3 is TGTGCCAGCTCCCCGTGGGGGGGGCAATTTGAAGCTTTCTTT. It is translated as CASSPWGGQFEAFF.

The chain links TRBV7-2 to TRBJ2-7, with D perhaps TRBD1 (6 bases). The V gene lost 0 bases and the J gene lost 7 bases, with 10 bases spanning the gap. The CDR3 has 13 amino acids. CDR1 is SGHTA, CDR2 FQGNSA, per germline. The CDR3 spells CASSLAGAREQYF. Here the CDR3 DNA reads TGTGCCAGCAGCTTAGCGGGGGCCCGGGAGCAGTACTTC.

CDR3 DNA: TGTGCCAGCAGTTTCGACAGGGGGGGACAGACCCAGTACTTC. Amino acids: CASSFDRGGQTQYF. V usage is TRBV27 and J usage is TRBJ2-5; 9 nucleotides agree with TRBD1. The CDR3 covers 14 residues. V was pared by 3 bases and J by 6 bases, with 5 bases of the junction left unmatched. Germline CDR1 reads MNHEY; CDR2 reads SMNVEV (reference sequence).

The chain employs TRBV6-6 and TRBJ1-3, with D possibly TRBD1 on 6 matching bases. The V end was cut by 6 bases, the J end by 0 bases, with 6 bases between. The germline V gene has CDR1 MNHNY and CDR2 SVGAGI (reference sequence). The CDR3 spans 13 residues. The CDR3 protein is CASRDSSGNTIYF. The CDR3 coding sequence is TGTGCCAGCAGGGACAGCTCTGGAAACACCATATATTTT.

The CDR3: CASYRDQGSPLHF. The DNA of the CDR3 is TGCGCCAGCTACAGGGACCAAGGATCACCCCTCCACTTT. The chain joins TRBV5-1 to TRBJ1-6; maybe TRBD1 (6 bases). The V gene lost 7 bases and the J gene lost 10 bases, with 15 bases spanning the gap. From germline, CDR1 is SGHRS and CDR2 YFSETQ. The CDR3 runs 13 residues.

This clone was counted a single time. The chain employs TRBV7-8 and TRBJ1-5, with 7 bases lining up with TRBD1. Losses at the gene ends were 1 base for V and 6 bases for J; bases not matched to a gene: 9. Germline V CDR1 and CDR2: SGHVS, FQNEAQ. This CDR3 contains 16 residues. CDR3 loop: CASSLGAGGTLQPQHF. The CDR3 nucleotides are TGTGCCAGCAGCTTAGGGGCAGGGGGAACCCTTCAGCCCCAGCATTTT. The entire variable domain, with the rest obtained from reference TRBV7-8 and TRBJ1-5, is as follows: GAGVSQSPRYKVAKRGQDVALRCDPISGHVSLFWYQQALGQGPEFLTYFQNEAQLDKSGLPSDRFFAERPEGSVSTLKIQRTQQEDSAVYLCASSLGAGGTLQPQHFGDGTRLSIL.

The count of this clone is one. The genes are TRBV14 and TRBJ1-2; possible D gene TRBD1, 5 bases. CDR1 and CDR2 from the germline V gene are SGHDN and FVKESK. V lost 1 base, J lost 5 bases, and 8 bases lay in between. The CDR3 sequence is 13 residues long. The CDR3 DNA follows: TGTGCCAGCAGCCAAGGACAGAGTTATGGCTACACCTTC. It codes for CASSQGQSYGYTF. The full variable domain, completed using reference TRBV14 and TRBJ1-2, is EAGVTQFPSHSVIEKGQTVTLRCDPISGHDNLYWYRRVMGKEIKFLLHFVKESKQDESGMPNNRFLAERTGGTYSTLKVQPAELEDSGVYFCASSQGQSYGYTFGSGTRLTVV.